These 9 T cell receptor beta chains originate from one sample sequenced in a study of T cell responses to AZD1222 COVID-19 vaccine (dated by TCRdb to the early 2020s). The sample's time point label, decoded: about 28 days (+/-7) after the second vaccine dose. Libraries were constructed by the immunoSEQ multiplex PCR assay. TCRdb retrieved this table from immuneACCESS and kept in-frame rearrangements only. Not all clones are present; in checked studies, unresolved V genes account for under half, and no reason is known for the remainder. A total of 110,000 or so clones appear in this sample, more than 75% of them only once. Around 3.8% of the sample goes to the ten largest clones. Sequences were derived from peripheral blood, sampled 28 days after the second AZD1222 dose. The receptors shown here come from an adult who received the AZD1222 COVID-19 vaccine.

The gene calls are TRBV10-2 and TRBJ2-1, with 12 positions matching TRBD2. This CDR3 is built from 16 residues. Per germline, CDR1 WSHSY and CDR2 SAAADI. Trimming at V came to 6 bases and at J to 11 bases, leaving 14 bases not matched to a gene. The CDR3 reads CASSGATSGRPSKQFF. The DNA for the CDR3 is TGCGCCAGCAGCGGCGCAACTAGCGGGAGGCCCTCCAAGCAGTTCTTC.

The chain's CDR3 is CSVGGAYGYTF. The CDR3 coding sequence is TGCAGCGTCGGCGGGGCCTATGGCTACACCTTC. The V gene is TRBV29-1, the J gene TRBJ1-2; TRBD1 might be the D (5 bases). CDR1 and CDR2 from the germline V gene are SQVTM and ANQGSEA. The CDR3 is 11 amino acids. V was cut by 6 bases and J by 4 bases, with 9 bases left in between.

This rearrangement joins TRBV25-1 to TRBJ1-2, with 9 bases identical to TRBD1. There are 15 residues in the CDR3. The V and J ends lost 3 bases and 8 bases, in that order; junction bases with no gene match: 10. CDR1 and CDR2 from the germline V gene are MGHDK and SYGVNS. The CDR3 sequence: CASSDPDRGIGGYTF. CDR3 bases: TGTGCCAGCAGTGACCCCGACAGGGGGATCGGAGGCTACACCTTC.

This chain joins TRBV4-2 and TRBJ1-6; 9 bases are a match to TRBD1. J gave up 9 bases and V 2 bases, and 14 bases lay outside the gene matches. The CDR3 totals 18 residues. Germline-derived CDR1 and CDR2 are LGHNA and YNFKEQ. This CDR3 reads CASSQQLPGQGVGSPLHF. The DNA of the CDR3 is TGTGCCAGCAGCCAACAACTCCCGGGACAGGGAGTTGGTTCACCCCTCCACTTT.

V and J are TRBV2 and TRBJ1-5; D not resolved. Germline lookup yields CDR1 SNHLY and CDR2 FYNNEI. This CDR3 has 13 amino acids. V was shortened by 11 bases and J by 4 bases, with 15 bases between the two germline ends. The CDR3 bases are TGTGCCTCACACCTGGATCAAAATCAGCCCCAGCATTTT. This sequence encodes CASHLDQNQPQHF.

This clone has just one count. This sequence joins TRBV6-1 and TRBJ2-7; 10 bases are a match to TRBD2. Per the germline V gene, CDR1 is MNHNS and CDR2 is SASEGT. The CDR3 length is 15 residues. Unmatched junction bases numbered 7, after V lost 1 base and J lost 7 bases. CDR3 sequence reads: CASSEEIAGGYEQYF. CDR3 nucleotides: TGTGCCAGCAGTGAAGAGATAGCGGGAGGTTATGAGCAGTACTTC.

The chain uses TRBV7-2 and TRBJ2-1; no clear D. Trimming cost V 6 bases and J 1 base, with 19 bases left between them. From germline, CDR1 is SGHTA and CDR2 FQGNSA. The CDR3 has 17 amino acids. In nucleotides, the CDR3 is TGTGCCAGCAGACCCTCGCCGGCCCCCGGGTCCTACAATGAGCAGTTCTTC. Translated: CASRPSPAPGSYNEQFF.

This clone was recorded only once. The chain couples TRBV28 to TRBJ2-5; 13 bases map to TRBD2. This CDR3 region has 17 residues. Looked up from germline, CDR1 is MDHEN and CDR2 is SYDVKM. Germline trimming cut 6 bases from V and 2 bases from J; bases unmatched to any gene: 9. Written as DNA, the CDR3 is TGTGCCAGCAGCCACAGGGGACTAGCGGGACCGCAAGAGACCCAGTACTTC. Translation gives CASSHRGLAGPQETQYF.

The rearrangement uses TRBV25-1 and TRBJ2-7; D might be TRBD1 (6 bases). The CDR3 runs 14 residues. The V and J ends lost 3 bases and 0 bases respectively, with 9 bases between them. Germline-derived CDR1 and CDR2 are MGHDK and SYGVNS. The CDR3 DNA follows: TGTGCCAGCAGTGAGTCAGGGGTCTCCTACGAGCAGTACTTC. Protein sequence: CASSESGVSYEQYF.